This T cell receptor beta chain was captured by sequencing in a study of OX40 agonist ivuxolimab in advanced cancers. Looking at the study overall: The drug used for patients, ivuxolimab, was an agonistic anti-OX40 (CD134) antibody.

CDR1 is MNHNY, CDR2 SVGAGI, per germline (reference sequence). V was cut by 1 base and J by 0 bases, with 10 bases left in between. CDR3 length: 16 residues. General study results and limits: Expanded peripheral T cells had an undetermined antigen specificity. On average, CD8+ T cells had more expanded clones than CD4+. Dose levels from 0.1 to 3.0 mg/kg saw CD4+ and CD8+ blood T cells expand clonally by week 6.

TCRdb keeps only in-frame clones here, not all; method: immunoSEQ multiplex PCR. Here the sample spans some 9,600 clones, over 55% being singletons. This clone is medium-sized by share. The antigen is undetermined. Sample: CD4+ or CD8+ T cells sorted from blood, taken in a trial of the OX40 agonist ivuxolimab. V gene TRBV6-6 combines with J gene TRBJ1-3; D unresolved. The clonotype was recovered from an adult with an advanced solid tumor such as melanoma, head and neck, liver or kidney cancer. The CDR3 loop reads CASSYYPGDSGNTIYF. In DNA, the CDR3 is TGTGCCAGCAGTTACTACCCCGGGGACTCTGGAAACACCATATATTTT.